This is a list of T cell receptor beta chains from one sample in a study of CXCR3-negative and CXCR3-positive naive CD8 T cells. TCRdb derives one entry per CDR3 protein from the 5' RACE reads, leaving out DNA. The ten top clones account for 0.45% to 0.6%, within a sample of some 140,000 distinct CDR3 sequences. The material sequenced was naive CXCR3+ CD8+ T cells from blood. These receptors were taken from a human donor in good health. Some clones in this sample may be carry-over from other donors' samples. Both conserved end residues are part of each CDR3.

V	J	CDR3
TRBV6-6	TRBJ1-2	CASSYSSGQGGYGYTF
TRBV7-2	TRBJ2-7	CASSPDRVWGYEQYF
TRBV11-2	TRBJ2-1	CASSLTSAYNEQFF
TRBV7-2	TRBJ1-1	CASTSRGVGTEAFF
TRBV29-1	TRBJ1-1	CSGGRLVSGTEAFF
TRBV25-1	TRBJ2-7	CASSDPVAPYEQYF
TRBV7-8	TRBJ1-3	CASSFDGNTIYF
TRBV10-3	TRBJ2-1	CAINGPGQEDYNEQFF
TRBV28	TRBJ1-2	CASSPGPNYGYTF
TRBV2	TRBJ2-7	CASRGQGALSYEQYF
TRBV29-1	TRBJ2-1	CSAQGGGSSYNEQFF
TRBV28	TRBJ2-3	CASKGVPTNTQYF
TRBV10-2	TRBJ2-3	CASSDTRPDTQYF
TRBV27	TRBJ2-1	CASSLSLYNEQFF
TRBV4-1	TRBJ1-1	CASSLLGQGNTEAFF
TRBV29-1	TRBJ2-5	CSVVGSQETQYF
TRBV6-5	TRBJ2-2	CASSRPLAGGTNTGELFF
TRBV20-1	TRBJ2-2	CSAKRGAGELFF
TRBV29-1	TRBJ2-1	CSVELAGKYNEQFF
TRBV27	TRBJ1-1	CASSLLPGQGAHTEAFF
TRBV5-6	TRBJ1-5	CASRDRQAHNQPQHF
TRBV7-9	TRBJ2-7	CASSLAVGLAVYEQYF
TRBV4-3	TRBJ1-5	CASSPDRGGNQPQHF
TRBV15	TRBJ2-7	CATSSSGSPIYEQYF
TRBV25-1	TRBJ1-1	CASSARDQTNTEAFF
TRBV29-1	TRBJ1-3	CSVESDSGNTIYF
TRBV6-6	TRBJ2-3	CASRPRDFFTDTQYF
TRBV7-3	TRBJ2-2	CASSSGKFAGELFF
TRBV29-1	TRBJ2-2	CSVEEQDTGELFF